The T cell receptor beta chain described here comes from a study of Ad26.COV2.S vaccination and SARS-CoV-2 variants. Study context: Intramuscular Ad26.COV2.S at 5x10^10 or 1x10^11 viral particles.

Germline V gene lookup returns CDR1 MDHEN and CDR2 SYDVKM. The CDR3 length is 16 residues. Trimming removed 1 base from V and 3 bases from J, with 13 bases in between. The study's findings and limits: Marked by substantial breadth, spike-specific CD8+ and CD4+ T cell responses were reportedly seen after vaccination.

Repertoires were generated with immunoSEQ multiplex PCR, while TCRdb's copy carries only in-frame clones and drops some. The profile shows around 270,000 clones, roughly nine tenths of them singletons. This clone occurred once. Its antigen is not identified. Treatment given: 15 to 20 received Ad26.COV2.S at low or high dose, single or two shots; about 5 received placebo; per-sample allocation not given. Following the first vaccine or placebo injection, samples were taken on day 63. Sequences were derived from peripheral blood, sampled in a trial of Ad26.COV2.S vaccine versus placebo. The source is a person aged 18 to 59 who received the Ad26.COV2.S COVID-19 vaccine or a placebo. This chain connects TRBV28 to TRBJ1-5, with D possibly TRBD1 on 6 matching bases. In DNA, the CDR3 is TGTGCCAGCAGTTTATTTGACAGGAGATACAATCAGCCCCAGCATTTT. Protein: CASSLFDRRYNQPQHF.